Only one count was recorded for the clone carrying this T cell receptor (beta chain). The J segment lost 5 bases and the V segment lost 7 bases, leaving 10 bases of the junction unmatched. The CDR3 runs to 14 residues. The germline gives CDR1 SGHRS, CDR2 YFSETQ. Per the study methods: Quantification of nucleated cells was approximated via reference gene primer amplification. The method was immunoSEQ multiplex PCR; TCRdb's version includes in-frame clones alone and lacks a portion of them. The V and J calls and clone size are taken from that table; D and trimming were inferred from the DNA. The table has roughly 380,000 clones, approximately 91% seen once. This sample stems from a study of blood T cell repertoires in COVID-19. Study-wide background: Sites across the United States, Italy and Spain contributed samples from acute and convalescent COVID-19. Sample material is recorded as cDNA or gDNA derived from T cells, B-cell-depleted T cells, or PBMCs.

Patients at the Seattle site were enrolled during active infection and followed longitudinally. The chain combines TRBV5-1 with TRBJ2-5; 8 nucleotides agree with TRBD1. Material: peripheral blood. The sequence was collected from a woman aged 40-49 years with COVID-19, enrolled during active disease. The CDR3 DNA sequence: TGCGCCAGCTGTCAACAGGGGGTTGGGGAGACCCAGTACTTC. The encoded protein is CASCQQGVGETQYF.